These 5 T cell receptor beta chains were sequenced from one sample in a study of T cell changes during pregnancy in multiple sclerosis (dated by TCRdb to between 2018 and 2021). Library preparation was by the immunoSEQ multiplex PCR assay. What TCRdb holds here is the immuneACCESS table cut down to in-frame rearrangements. Part of the clones is not present; checked against another copy, under half of the missing clones reflect an unresolved V gene, and the others are unexplained. The sample table holds tens of thousands of clones, of which 90% to 95% were seen once. More than 4% of the sample comes from the top ten. The sequenced sample was CD8+ T cells from peripheral blood mononuclear cells, obtained in the first trimester of pregnancy. These receptors came from a female donor with multiple sclerosis, enrolled in a pregnancy study.

This sequence joins TRBV19 and TRBJ1-1; the D gene is possibly TRBD1 (6 bases). The V and J ends lost 5 bases and 1 base respectively, with 20 bases between them. This CDR3 has 17 residues. CDR1 LNHDA and CDR2 SQIVND come from the germline V gene (reference sequence). The CDR3 spells CASSGLPGGLPNTEAFF. Here the CDR3 DNA reads TGTGCCAGTAGTGGACTCCCGGGGGGCCTACCGAACACTGAAGCTTTCTTT.

The genes are TRBV6-5 and TRBJ1-2; D unclear. Between the trimmed V and J ends, which lost 0 bases and 4 bases, there was a span of 15 bases. The CDR3 loop spans 16 amino acids. Germline V lookup: CDR1 MNHEY, CDR2 SVGAGI. The CDR3 is CASSYSNSQRGYGYTF. The CDR3, as DNA: TGTGCCAGCAGTTACTCGAATTCCCAGCGAGGCTATGGCTACACCTTC.

The rearrangement uses TRBV19 and TRBJ2-1; D perhaps matches TRBD2 (5 bases). V lost 6 bases and J 1 base, leaving 16 bases between the germline ends. This CDR3 spans 16 amino acids. In germline, CDR1 is LNHDA, CDR2 SQIVND (reference sequence). The CDR3 loop reads CASSPRVGRSYNEQFF. CDR3 nucleotides: TGTGCCAGTAGCCCCCGGGTGGGGAGATCCTACAATGAGCAGTTCTTC.

V is TRBV10-3 and J is TRBJ2-1; D possibly corresponds to TRBD2 (6 bases). Germline lookup yields CDR1 ENHRY and CDR2 SYGVKD. The CDR3 runs 15 residues. Between the trimmed V and J ends, which lost 7 bases and 1 base, there was a span of 14 bases. The chain's CDR3 is CAITPTSTSYNEQFF. The DNA of the CDR3 is TGTGCCATCACTCCTACTAGCACTTCCTACAATGAGCAGTTCTTC.

In DNA form, the CDR3 reads TGCGCCAGCAGCCACGATACAAGGGGTCAGCCCCAGCATTTT. Protein: CASSHDTRGQPQHF. V is TRBV4-1 and J is TRBJ1-5; D is perhaps TRBD1 (5 bases). The CDR3 length is 14 residues. Trimming stripped 3 bases from V and 6 bases from J, with 12 bases between. Germline CDR1 is MGHRA and CDR2 is YSYEKL.